This is a list of T cell receptor beta chains from one sample in a study of blood T cell repertoires in COVID-19. This table comes from immunoSEQ multiplex PCR, and its TCRdb copy is limited to in-frame clones, with some not included. This sample yields 200,000 to 300,000 clones, of which roughly 86% are seen a single time; roughly 1.6% belongs to the top ten. The material sequenced was peripheral blood. These receptors all stem from a woman aged 55 to 70 who had recovered from COVID-19. Both conserved end residues are part of each CDR3. The D gene is left open where the match is weak. Expanded clones are given a class, and other clones once, few, many or no size at all.

clone size: -
V gene: TRBV19
J gene: TRBJ1-4
D gene: -
CDR3 protein: CASSLTGMGEKLFF
CDR3 DNA: TGTGCCAGTAGTTTAACAGGGATGGGTGAAAAACTGTTTTTT

clone size: -
V gene: TRBV5-1
J gene: TRBJ1-4
D gene: -
CDR3 protein: CASSLEGANEKLFF
CDR3 DNA: TGCGCCAGCAGCTTGGAGGGGGCTAATGAAAAACTGTTTTTT

clone size: few
V gene: TRBV2
J gene: TRBJ1-5
D gene: -
CDR3 protein: CASSEAGGNQPQHF
CDR3 DNA: TGTGCCAGCAGTGAAGCGGGAGGGAATCAGCCCCAGCATTTT

clone size: few
V gene: TRBV9
J gene: TRBJ1-1
D gene: TRBD1
CDR3 protein: CASSGRQGDTEAFF
CDR3 DNA: TGTGCCAGCAGCGGACGACAGGGGGACACTGAAGCTTTCTTT

clone size: -
V gene: TRBV5-1
J gene: TRBJ1-5
D gene: TRBD1
CDR3 protein: CASSLGGRQGSSNQPQHF
CDR3 DNA: TGCGCCAGCAGCTTGGGGGGCCGACAGGGAAGTAGCAATCAGCCCCAGCATTTT

clone size: -
V gene: TRBV6-1
J gene: TRBJ2-1
D gene: -
CDR3 protein: CASSEPAGTDNEQFF
CDR3 DNA: TGTGCCAGCAGTGAACCGGCGGGGACTGACAATGAGCAGTTCTTC

clone size: -
V gene: TRBV5-1
J gene: TRBJ2-5
D gene: -
CDR3 protein: CASSLTGQIAQETQYF
CDR3 DNA: TGCGCCAGCAGCTTGACCGGACAGATCGCCCAAGAGACCCAGTACTTC

clone size: -
V gene: TRBV29-1
J gene: TRBJ2-7
D gene: TRBD1
CDR3 protein: CSVEEGQGGNEQYF
CDR3 DNA: TGCAGCGTTGAAGAGGGACAGGGGGGGAACGAGCAGTACTTC

clone size: -
V gene: TRBV12-3/TRBV12-4
J gene: TRBJ1-5
D gene: TRBD1
CDR3 protein: CASSFGQGVQHF
CDR3 DNA: TGTGCCAGCAGTTTTGGACAGGGAGTCCAGCATTTT

clone size: -
V gene: TRBV5-1
J gene: TRBJ2-7
D gene: TRBD1
CDR3 protein: CASSWDGTGVSYEQYF
CDR3 DNA: TGCGCCAGCAGCTGGGACGGGACAGGGGTCTCCTACGAGCAGTACTTC

clone size: -
V gene: TRBV18
J gene: TRBJ1-5
D gene: TRBD1
CDR3 protein: CASSPSGDSQPQHF
CDR3 DNA: TGTGCCAGCTCACCCTCAGGGGACAGTCAGCCCCAGCATTTT

clone size: -
V gene: TRBV28
J gene: TRBJ2-5
D gene: -
CDR3 protein: CASNGQGLQETQYF
CDR3 DNA: TGTGCCAGCAATGGGCAGGGGCTGCAAGAGACCCAGTACTTC

clone size: -
V gene: TRBV28
J gene: TRBJ2-2
D gene: TRBD2
CDR3 protein: CASIPWGLNTGELFF
CDR3 DNA: TGTGCCAGCATCCCTTGGGGACTAAACACCGGGGAGCTGTTTTTT

clone size: -
V gene: TRBV9
J gene: TRBJ2-5
D gene: -
CDR3 protein: CASSVALSGGETQYF
CDR3 DNA: TGTGCCAGCAGCGTAGCTTTGTCCGGGGGAGAGACCCAGTACTTC

clone size: -
V gene: TRBV5-1
J gene: TRBJ2-7
D gene: -
CDR3 protein: CASSAGALKGHEQYF
CDR3 DNA: TGCGCCAGCAGCGCGGGGGCCCTCAAGGGCCACGAGCAGTACTTC

clone size: few
V gene: TRBV4-3
J gene: TRBJ1-5
D gene: -
CDR3 protein: CASSQEVGSQPQHF
CDR3 DNA: TGCGCCAGCAGCCAAGAAGTCGGTTCACAGCCCCAGCATTTT

clone size: -
V gene: TRBV7-3
J gene: TRBJ2-1
D gene: -
CDR3 protein: CASSLRQAIYNEQFF
CDR3 DNA: TGTGCCAGCAGCTTACGACAGGCCATCTACAATGAGCAGTTCTTC

clone size: -
V gene: TRBV5-1
J gene: TRBJ2-5
D gene: TRBD2
CDR3 protein: CASSFGAGQETQYF
CDR3 DNA: TGCGCCAGCAGCTTCGGAGCGGGGCAAGAGACCCAGTACTTC

clone size: -
V gene: TRBV19
J gene: TRBJ1-5
D gene: -
CDR3 protein: CASRSLINQPQHF
CDR3 DNA: TGTGCCAGCCGGAGCCTCATCAATCAGCCCCAGCATTTT

clone size: -
V gene: TRBV7-9
J gene: TRBJ1-5
D gene: TRBD1
CDR3 protein: CASSRTGSNQPQHF
CDR3 DNA: TGTGCCAGCAGCCGGACAGGTTCCAATCAGCCCCAGCATTTT

clone size: -
V gene: TRBV5-5
J gene: TRBJ2-2
D gene: TRBD1
CDR3 protein: CASSLAPGTGDTGELFF
CDR3 DNA: TGTGCCAGCAGCTTAGCGCCCGGGACAGGGGACACCGGGGAGCTGTTTTTT

clone size: -
V gene: TRBV12-3/TRBV12-4
J gene: TRBJ2-7
D gene: -
CDR3 protein: CASSLKAGAEQYF
CDR3 DNA: TGTGCCAGCAGTTTAAAGGCAGGGGCCGAGCAGTACTTC

clone size: once
V gene: TRBV20-1
J gene: TRBJ1-2
D gene: -
CDR3 protein: CSASLLLRLSNYGYTF
CDR3 DNA: TGCAGTGCTAGTTTGCTTCTCAGGCTGTCTAACTATGGCTACACCTTC

clone size: few
V gene: TRBV7-2
J gene: TRBJ2-5
D gene: TRBD2
CDR3 protein: CASSFTPTSGETQYF
CDR3 DNA: TGTGCCAGCAGCTTCACACCGACTAGCGGGGAGACCCAGTACTTC

clone size: -
V gene: TRBV7-9
J gene: TRBJ2-7
D gene: -
CDR3 protein: CASSPGLSYEQYF
CDR3 DNA: TGTGCCAGCAGCCCGGGACTGTCCTACGAGCAGTACTTC

clone size: few
V gene: TRBV3-1/TRBV3-2
J gene: TRBJ2-7
D gene: TRBD1
CDR3 protein: CASRQGSYEQYF
CDR3 DNA: TGTGCCAGCCGACAGGGCTCCTACGAGCAGTACTTC

clone size: -
V gene: TRBV7-8
J gene: TRBJ2-5
D gene: -
CDR3 protein: CASSSTGETQYF
CDR3 DNA: TGTGCCAGCAGCTCCACCGGGGAGACCCAGTACTTC

clone size: -
V gene: TRBV7-8
J gene: TRBJ2-1
D gene: TRBD2
CDR3 protein: CASSLALVLAGAYEQFF
CDR3 DNA: TGTGCCAGCAGCTTAGCGCTTGTACTAGCGGGGGCTTATGAGCAGTTCTTC

clone size: -
V gene: TRBV7-9
J gene: TRBJ2-2
D gene: TRBD1
CDR3 protein: CASSPPGTGTNTGELFF
CDR3 DNA: TGTGCCAGCAGCCCCCCCGGGACAGGGACGAACACCGGGGAGCTGTTTTTT

clone size: -
V gene: TRBV11-3
J gene: TRBJ2-2
D gene: -
CDR3 protein: CASSLRGSSGTGELFF
CDR3 DNA: TGTGCCAGCAGCTTGCGAGGATCATCTGGAACCGGGGAGCTGTTTTTT

clone size: -
V gene: TRBV28
J gene: TRBJ1-5
D gene: TRBD1
CDR3 protein: CASTGALGQPQHF
CDR3 DNA: TGTGCCAGTACAGGGGCCCTAGGACAGCCCCAGCATTTT

clone size: -
V gene: TRBV28
J gene: TRBJ2-5
D gene: TRBD2
CDR3 protein: CASSLGAGGFETQYF
CDR3 DNA: TGTGCCAGCAGTTTAGGGGCGGGGGGGTTCGAGACCCAGTACTTC

clone size: -
V gene: TRBV3-1/TRBV3-2
J gene: TRBJ1-1
D gene: TRBD1
CDR3 protein: CASSQTGISTEAFF
CDR3 DNA: TGTGCCAGCAGCCAGACAGGGATTAGTACTGAAGCTTTCTTT

clone size: -
V gene: TRBV2
J gene: TRBJ1-5
D gene: -
CDR3 protein: CASGGVRNQPQHF
CDR3 DNA: TGTGCCAGCGGGGGGGTTCGCAATCAGCCCCAGCATTTT

clone size: once
V gene: TRBV10-3
J gene: TRBJ2-1
D gene: TRBD2
CDR3 protein: CAVKTSGGVHEQFF
CDR3 DNA: TGTGCCGTAAAGACTAGCGGGGGGGTCCATGAGCAGTTCTTC

clone size: -
V gene: TRBV7-2
J gene: TRBJ2-5
D gene: TRBD2
CDR3 protein: CASSLDGREGETQYF
CDR3 DNA: TGTGCCAGCAGCTTAGATGGACGGGAGGGAGAGACCCAGTACTTC

clone size: -
V gene: TRBV5-1
J gene: TRBJ1-3
D gene: TRBD1
CDR3 protein: CASSLAGQGNTIYF
CDR3 DNA: TGCGCCAGCAGCTTGGCTGGACAGGGGAACACCATATATTTT

clone size: -
V gene: TRBV19
J gene: TRBJ2-3
D gene: TRBD1
CDR3 protein: CATREGAGTDTQYF
CDR3 DNA: TGTGCCACCCGAGAGGGGGCTGGCACAGATACGCAGTATTTT

clone size: -
V gene: TRBV3-1/TRBV3-2
J gene: TRBJ2-1
D gene: -
CDR3 protein: CASSQDRLIYYNEQFF
CDR3 DNA: TGTGCCAGCAGCCAAGATCGACTAATATATTACAATGAGCAGTTCTTC

clone size: -
V gene: TRBV6-5
J gene: TRBJ2-7
D gene: -
CDR3 protein: CASSLMGHDYEQYF
CDR3 DNA: TGTGCCAGCAGCCTAATGGGACACGATTACGAGCAGTACTTC

clone size: once
V gene: TRBV2
J gene: TRBJ1-2
D gene: TRBD1
CDR3 protein: CASRSGTGPNTF
CDR3 DNA: TGTGCCAGCAGAAGTGGGACAGGGCCCAACACCTTC

clone size: -
V gene: TRBV19
J gene: TRBJ2-5
D gene: TRBD2
CDR3 protein: CASSIGLAGLRETQYF
CDR3 DNA: TGTGCCAGTAGTATCGGACTAGCGGGGCTCAGAGAGACCCAGTACTTC

clone size: -
V gene: TRBV7-2
J gene: TRBJ2-1
D gene: TRBD1
CDR3 protein: CASSPDRGRYEQFF
CDR3 DNA: TGTGCCAGCAGCCCGGACAGGGGGCGATATGAGCAGTTCTTC

clone size: -
V gene: TRBV10-3
J gene: TRBJ2-2
D gene: -
CDR3 protein: CAISESVGGNTGELFF
CDR3 DNA: TGTGCCATCAGTGAGTCGGTGGGGGGTAACACCGGGGAGCTGTTTTTT

clone size: -
V gene: TRBV5-6
J gene: TRBJ2-7
D gene: TRBD2
CDR3 protein: CASRRGSYEQYF
CDR3 DNA: TGTGCCAGCAGGCGGGGGTCCTACGAGCAGTACTTC

clone size: -
V gene: TRBV28
J gene: TRBJ1-6
D gene: -
CDR3 protein: CASSLRGSPLHF
CDR3 DNA: TGTGCCAGCAGTTTACGGGGTTCACCCCTCCACTTT

clone size: -
V gene: TRBV7-9
J gene: TRBJ2-7
D gene: -
CDR3 protein: CASSLELAYEQYF
CDR3 DNA: TGTGCCAGCAGCTTAGAACTGGCCTACGAGCAGTACTTC

clone size: -
V gene: TRBV19
J gene: TRBJ1-2
D gene: -
CDR3 protein: CASSITPNYGYTF
CDR3 DNA: TGTGCCAGTAGTATAACACCAAACTATGGCTACACCTTC